This T cell receptor beta chain comes out of a study of shared clonotypes between healthy human individuals. The CD4+ fraction was divided into a CD45RA+ naive subset and a CD45RA-negative memory subset. Profiled with immunoSEQ multiplex PCR; TCRdb holds only in-frame clones, not every one. The sample includes about 960,000 clones, 60% to 85% of them seen just once. The germline V gene encodes CDR1 ENHRY and CDR2 SYGVKD. J lost 2 bases, V lost 5 bases, and 4 bases had no gene match. This CDR3 is 17 amino acids long. Material: memory CD4+ T cells sorted from blood. The subset here: CD45RA-negative fraction. The chain is built from TRBV10-3 and TRBJ2-2, with 14 bases lining up with TRBD2. This TCR came from a man in his late teens or twenties in good health. This CDR3 reads CAISLGTSGGNTGELFF. DNA for the CDR3: TGTGCCATCAGTTTAGGGACTAGCGGGGGAAACACCGGGGAGCTGTTTTTT.